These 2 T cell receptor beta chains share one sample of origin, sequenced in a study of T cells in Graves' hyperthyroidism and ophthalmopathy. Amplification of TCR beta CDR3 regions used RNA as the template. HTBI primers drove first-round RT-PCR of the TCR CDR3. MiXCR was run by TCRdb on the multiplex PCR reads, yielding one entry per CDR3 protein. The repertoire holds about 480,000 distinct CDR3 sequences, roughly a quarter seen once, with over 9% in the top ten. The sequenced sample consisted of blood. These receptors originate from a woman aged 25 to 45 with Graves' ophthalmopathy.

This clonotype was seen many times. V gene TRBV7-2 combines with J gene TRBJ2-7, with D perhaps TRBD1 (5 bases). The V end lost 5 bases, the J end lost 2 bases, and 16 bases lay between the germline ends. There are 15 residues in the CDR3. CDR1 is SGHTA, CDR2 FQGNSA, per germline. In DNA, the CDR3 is TGTGCCAGCAGCACCGGACGCCAGGGAACCTACGAGCAGTACTTC. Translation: CASSTGRQGTYEQYF.

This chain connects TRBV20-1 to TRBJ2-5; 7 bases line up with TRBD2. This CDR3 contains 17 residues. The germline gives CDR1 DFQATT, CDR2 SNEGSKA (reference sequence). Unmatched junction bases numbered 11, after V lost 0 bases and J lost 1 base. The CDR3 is CSARDPASGKIQETQYF. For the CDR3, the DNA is TGCAGTGCTAGAGATCCGGCTAGCGGTAAAATCCAAGAGACCCAGTACTTC.